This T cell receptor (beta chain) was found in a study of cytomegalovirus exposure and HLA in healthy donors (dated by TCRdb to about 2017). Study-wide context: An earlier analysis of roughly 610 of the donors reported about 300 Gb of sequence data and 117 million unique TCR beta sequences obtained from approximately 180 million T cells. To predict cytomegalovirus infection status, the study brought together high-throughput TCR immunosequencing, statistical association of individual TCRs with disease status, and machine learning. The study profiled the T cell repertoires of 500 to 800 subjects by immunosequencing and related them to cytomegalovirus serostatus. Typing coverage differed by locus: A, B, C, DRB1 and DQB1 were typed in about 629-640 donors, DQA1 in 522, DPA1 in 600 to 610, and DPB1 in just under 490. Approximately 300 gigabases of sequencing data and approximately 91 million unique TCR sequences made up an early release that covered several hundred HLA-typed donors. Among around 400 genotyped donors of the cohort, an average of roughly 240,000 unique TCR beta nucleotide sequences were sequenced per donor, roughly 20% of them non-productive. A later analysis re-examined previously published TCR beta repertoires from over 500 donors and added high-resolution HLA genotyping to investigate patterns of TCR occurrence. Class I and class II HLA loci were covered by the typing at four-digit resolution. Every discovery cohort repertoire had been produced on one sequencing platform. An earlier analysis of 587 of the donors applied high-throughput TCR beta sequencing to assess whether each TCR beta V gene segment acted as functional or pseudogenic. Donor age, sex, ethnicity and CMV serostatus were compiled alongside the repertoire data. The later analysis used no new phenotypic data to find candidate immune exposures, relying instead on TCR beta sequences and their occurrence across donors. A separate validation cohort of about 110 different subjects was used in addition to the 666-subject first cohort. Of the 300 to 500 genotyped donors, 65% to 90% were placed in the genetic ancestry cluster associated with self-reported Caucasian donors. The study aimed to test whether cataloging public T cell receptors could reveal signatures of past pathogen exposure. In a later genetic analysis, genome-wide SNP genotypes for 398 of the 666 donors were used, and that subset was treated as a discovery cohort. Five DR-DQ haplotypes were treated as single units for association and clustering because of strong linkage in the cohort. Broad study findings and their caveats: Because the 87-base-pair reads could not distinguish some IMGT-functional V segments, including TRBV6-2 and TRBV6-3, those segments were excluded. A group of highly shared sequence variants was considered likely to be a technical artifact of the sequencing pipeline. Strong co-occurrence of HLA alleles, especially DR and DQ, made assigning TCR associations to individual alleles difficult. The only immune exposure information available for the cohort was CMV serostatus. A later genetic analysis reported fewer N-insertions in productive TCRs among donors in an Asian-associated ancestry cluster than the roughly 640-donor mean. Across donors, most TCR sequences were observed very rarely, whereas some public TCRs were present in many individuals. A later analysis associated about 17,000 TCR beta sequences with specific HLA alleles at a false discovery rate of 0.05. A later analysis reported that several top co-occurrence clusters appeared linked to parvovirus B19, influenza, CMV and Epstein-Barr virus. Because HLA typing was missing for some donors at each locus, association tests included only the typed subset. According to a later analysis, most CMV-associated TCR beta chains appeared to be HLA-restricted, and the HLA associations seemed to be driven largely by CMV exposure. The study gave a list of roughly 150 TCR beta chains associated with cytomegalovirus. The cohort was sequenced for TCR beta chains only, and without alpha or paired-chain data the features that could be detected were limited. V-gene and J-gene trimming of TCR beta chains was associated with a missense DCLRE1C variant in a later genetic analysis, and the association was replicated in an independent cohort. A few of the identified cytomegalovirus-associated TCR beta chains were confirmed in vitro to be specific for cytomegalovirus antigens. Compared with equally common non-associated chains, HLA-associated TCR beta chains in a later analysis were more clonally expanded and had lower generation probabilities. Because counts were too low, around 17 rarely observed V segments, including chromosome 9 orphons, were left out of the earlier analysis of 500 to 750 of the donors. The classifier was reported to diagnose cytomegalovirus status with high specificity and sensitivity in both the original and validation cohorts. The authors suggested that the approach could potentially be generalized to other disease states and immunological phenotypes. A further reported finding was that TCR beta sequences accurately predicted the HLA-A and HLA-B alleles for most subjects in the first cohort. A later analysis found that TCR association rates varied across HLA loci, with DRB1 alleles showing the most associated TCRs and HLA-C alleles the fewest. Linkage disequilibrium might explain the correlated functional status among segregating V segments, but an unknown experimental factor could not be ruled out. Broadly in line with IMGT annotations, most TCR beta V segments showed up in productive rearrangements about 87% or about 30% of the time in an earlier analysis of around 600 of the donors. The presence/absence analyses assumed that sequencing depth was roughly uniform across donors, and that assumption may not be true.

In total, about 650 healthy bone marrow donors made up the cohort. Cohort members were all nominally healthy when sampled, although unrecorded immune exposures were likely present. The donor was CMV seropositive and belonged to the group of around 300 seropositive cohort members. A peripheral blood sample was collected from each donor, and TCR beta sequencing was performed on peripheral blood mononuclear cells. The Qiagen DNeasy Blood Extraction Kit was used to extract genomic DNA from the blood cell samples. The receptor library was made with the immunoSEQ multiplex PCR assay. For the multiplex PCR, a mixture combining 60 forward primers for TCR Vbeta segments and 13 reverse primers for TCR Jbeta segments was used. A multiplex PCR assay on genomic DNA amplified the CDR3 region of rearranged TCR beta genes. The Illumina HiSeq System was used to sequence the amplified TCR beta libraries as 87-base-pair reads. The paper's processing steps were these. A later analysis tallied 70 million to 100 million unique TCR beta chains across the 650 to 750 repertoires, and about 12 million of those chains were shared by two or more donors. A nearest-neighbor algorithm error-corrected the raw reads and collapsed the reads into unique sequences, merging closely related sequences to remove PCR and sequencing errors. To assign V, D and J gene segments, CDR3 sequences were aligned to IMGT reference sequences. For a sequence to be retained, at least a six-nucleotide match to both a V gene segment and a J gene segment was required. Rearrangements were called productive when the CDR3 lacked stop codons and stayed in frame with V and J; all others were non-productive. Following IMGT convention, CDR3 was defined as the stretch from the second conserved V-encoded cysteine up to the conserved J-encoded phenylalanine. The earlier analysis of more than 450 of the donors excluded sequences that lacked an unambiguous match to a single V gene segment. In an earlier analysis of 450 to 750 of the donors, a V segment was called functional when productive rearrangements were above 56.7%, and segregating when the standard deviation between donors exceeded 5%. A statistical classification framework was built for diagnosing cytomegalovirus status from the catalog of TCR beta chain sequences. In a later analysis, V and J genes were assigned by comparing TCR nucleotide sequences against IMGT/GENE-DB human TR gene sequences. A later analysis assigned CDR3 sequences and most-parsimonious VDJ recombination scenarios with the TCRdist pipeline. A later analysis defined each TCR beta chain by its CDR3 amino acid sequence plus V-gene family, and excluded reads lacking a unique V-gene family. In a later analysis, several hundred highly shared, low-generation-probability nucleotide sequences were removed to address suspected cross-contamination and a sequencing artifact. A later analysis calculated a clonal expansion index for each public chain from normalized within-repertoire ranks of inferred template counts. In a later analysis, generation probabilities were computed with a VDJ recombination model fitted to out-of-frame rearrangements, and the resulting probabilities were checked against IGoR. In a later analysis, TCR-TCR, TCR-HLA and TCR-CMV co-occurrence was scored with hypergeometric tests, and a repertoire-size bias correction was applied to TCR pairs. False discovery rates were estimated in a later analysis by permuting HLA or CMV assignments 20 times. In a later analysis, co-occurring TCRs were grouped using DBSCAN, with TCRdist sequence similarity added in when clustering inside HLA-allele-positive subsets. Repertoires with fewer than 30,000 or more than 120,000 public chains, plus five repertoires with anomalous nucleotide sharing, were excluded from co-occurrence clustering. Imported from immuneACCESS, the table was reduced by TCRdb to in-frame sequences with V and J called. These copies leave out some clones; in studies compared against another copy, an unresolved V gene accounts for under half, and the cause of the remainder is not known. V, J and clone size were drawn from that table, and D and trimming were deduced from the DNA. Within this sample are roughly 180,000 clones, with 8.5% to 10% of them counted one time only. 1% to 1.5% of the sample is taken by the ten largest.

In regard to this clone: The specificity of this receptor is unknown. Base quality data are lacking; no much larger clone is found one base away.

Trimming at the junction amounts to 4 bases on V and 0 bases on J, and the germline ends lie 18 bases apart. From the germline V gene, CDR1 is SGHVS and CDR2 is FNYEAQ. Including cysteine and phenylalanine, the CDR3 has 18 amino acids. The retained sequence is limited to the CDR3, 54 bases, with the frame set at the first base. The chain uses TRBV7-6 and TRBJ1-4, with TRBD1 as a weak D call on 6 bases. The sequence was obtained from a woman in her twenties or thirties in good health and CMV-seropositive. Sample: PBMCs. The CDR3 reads CASSSDSMGWSTNEKLFF. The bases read TGTGCCAGCAGCTCGGACAGTATGGGATGGTCAACTAATGAAAAACTGTTTTTT.